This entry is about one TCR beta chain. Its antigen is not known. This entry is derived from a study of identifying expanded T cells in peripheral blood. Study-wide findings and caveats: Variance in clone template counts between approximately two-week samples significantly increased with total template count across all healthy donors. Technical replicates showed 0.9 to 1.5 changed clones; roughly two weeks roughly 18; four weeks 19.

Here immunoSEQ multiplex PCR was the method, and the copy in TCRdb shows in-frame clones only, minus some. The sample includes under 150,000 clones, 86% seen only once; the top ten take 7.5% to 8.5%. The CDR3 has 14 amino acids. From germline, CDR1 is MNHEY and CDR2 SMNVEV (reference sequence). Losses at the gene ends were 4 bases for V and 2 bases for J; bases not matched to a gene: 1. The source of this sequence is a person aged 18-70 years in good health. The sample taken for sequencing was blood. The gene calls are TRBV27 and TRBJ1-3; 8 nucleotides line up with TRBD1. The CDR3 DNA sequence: TGTGCCAGCAGTTCGGACAGGGCTGGAAACACCATATATTTT. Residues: CASSSDRAGNTIYF.